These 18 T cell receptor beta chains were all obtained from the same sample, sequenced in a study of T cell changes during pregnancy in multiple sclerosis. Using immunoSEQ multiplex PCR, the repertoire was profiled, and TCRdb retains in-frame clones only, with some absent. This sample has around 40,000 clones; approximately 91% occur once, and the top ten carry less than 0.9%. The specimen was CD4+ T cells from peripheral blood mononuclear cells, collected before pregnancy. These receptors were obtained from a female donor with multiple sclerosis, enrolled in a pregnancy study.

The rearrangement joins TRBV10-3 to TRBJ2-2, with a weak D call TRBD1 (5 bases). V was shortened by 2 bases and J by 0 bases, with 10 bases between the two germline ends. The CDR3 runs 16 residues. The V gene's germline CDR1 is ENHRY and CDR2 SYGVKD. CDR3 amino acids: CAISEHRPTNTGELFF. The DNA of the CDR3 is TGTGCCATCAGTGAGCACAGGCCTACGAACACCGGGGAGCTGTTTTTT.

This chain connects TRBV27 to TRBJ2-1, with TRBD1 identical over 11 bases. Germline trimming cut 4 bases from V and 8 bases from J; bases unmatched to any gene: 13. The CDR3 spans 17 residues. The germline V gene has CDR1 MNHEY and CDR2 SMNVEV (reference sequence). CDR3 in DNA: TGTGCCAGCAGTTATCTGATGGGGGACAGGGGGAGGGATGAGCAGTTCTTC. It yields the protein CASSYLMGDRGRDEQFF.

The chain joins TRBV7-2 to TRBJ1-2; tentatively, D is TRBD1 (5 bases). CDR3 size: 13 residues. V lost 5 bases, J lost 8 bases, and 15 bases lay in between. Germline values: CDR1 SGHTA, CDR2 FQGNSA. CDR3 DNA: TGTGCCAGCAGCGCTCGACAGTCGCTGGGCTACACCTTC. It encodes CASSARQSLGYTF.

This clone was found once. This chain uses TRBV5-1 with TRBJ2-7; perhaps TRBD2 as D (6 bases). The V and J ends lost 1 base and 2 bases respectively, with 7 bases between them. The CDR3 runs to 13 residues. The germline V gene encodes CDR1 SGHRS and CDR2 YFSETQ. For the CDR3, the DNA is TGCGCCAGCAGCTTGTGGGGGGCCTACGAGCAGTACTTC. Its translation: CASSLWGAYEQYF. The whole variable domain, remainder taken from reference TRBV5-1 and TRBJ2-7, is KAGVTQTPRYLIKTRGQQVTLSCSPISGHRSVSWYQQTPGQGLQFLFEYFSETQRNKGNFPGRFSGRQFSNSRSEMNVSTLELGDSALYLCASSLWGAYEQYFGPGTRLTVT.

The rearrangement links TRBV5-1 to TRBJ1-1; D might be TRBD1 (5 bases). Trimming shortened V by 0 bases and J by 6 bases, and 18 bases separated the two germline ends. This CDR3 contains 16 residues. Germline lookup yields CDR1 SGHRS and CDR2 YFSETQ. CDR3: CASSLASGGEWAEAFF. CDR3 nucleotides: TGCGCCAGCAGCTTGGCCTCGGGGGGTGAGTGGGCTGAAGCTTTCTTT.

CDR3 residues: CASSFEPTAGALQPQHF. Here the CDR3 DNA reads TGTGCCAGCAGCTTTGAACCCACGGCGGGGGCCTTGCAGCCCCAGCATTTT. This chain connects TRBV7-9 to TRBJ1-5, with D maybe TRBD1 (6 bases). Germline assignment: CDR1 SEHNR and CDR2 FQNEAQ (reference sequence). The CDR3 length is 17 residues. Trimming removed 3 bases at V and 7 bases at J, with 22 bases between.

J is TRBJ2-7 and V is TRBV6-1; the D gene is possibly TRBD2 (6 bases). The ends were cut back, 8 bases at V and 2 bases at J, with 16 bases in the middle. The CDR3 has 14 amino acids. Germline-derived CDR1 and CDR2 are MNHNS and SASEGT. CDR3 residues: CASGLGGFAYEQYF. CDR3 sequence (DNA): TGTGCCAGCGGCCTCGGGGGTTTCGCCTACGAGCAGTACTTC.

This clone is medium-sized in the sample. For the CDR3, the DNA is TGTGCCAGCAGGGAAACCGGGACACCCAACACTGAAGCTTTCTTT. It yields the protein CASRETGTPNTEAFF. J is TRBJ1-1 and V is TRBV6-5; a weak D match, TRBD1 (6 bases). This CDR3 has 15 residues. Germline-derived CDR1 and CDR2 are MNHEY and SVGAGI. V was shortened by 6 bases and J by 2 bases, with 16 bases between the two germline ends.

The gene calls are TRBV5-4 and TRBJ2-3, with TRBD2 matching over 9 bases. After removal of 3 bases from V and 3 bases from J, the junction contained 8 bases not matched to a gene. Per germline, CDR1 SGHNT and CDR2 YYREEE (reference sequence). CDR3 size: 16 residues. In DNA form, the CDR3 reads TGTGCCAGCAGCTCCCCGACTAGCGGTTTGACAGATACGCAGTATTTT. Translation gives CASSSPTSGLTDTQYF.

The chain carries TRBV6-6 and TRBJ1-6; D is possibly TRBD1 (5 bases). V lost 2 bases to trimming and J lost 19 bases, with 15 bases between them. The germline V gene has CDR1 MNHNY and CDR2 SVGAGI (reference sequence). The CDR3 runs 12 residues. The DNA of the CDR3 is TGTGCCAGCAGTTACGATCGGGCAGGGTATCACTTT. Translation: CASSYDRAGYHF.

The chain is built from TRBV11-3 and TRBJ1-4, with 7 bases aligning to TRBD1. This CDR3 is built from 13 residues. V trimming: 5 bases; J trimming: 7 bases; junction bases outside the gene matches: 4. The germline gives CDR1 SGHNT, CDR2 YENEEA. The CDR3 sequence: CASSPRTGEKLFF. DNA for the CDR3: TGTGCCAGCAGCCCCCGGACAGGTGAAAAACTGTTTTTT.

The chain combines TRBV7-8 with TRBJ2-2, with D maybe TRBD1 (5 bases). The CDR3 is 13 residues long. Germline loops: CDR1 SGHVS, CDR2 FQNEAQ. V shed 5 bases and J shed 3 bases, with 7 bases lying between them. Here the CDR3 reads CASSEQDTGELFF. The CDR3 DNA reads TGTGCCAGCAGCGAACAGGACACCGGGGAGCTGTTTTTT.

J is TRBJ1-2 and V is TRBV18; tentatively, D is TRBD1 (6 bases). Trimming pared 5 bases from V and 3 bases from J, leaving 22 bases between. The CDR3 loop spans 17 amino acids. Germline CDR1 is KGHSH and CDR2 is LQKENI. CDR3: CASSYRDISTLHYGYTF. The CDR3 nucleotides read TGTGCCAGCTCATACCGGGACATCTCCACTTTGCACTATGGCTACACCTTC.

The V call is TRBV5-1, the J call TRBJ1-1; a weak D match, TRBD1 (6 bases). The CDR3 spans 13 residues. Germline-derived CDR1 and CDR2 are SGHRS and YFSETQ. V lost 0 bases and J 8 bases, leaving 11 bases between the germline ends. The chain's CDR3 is CASSLAGQSEAFF. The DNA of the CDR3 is TGCGCCAGCAGCTTGGCAGGACAGTCAGAAGCTTTCTTT.

Here the CDR3 DNA reads TGTGCCAGCAGCTTAACGGGGGGTGTAGCAGATACGCAGTATTTT. Protein product: CASSLTGGVADTQYF. The chain employs TRBV7-3 and TRBJ2-3; D might be TRBD2 (6 bases). V was pared by 0 bases and J by 4 bases, with 11 bases between. The CDR3 contains 15 residues. The germline V gene has CDR1 SGHTA and CDR2 FQGTGA.

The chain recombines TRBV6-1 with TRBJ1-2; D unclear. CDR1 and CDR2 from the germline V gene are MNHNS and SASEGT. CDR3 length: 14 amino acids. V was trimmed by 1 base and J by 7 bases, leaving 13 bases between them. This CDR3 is CASSEGPGGLGYTF. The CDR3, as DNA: TGTGCCAGCAGTGAAGGTCCGGGAGGTCTTGGCTACACCTTC.

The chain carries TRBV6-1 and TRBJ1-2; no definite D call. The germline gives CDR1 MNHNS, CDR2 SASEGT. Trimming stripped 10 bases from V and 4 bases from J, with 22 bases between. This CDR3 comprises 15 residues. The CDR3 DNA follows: TGTGCCATCCACGACCGTCGCGGGGAAACCTATGGCTACACCTTC. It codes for CAIHDRRGETYGYTF.

Written as DNA, the CDR3 is TGTGCCAGCAGCTGGGACAGGGGTGCAGGAAACACCATATATTTT. It yields the protein CASSWDRGAGNTIYF. The chain combines TRBV5-4 with TRBJ1-3; 10 bases agree with TRBD1. With 3 bases clipped from V and 4 bases from J, the junction kept 4 bases outside the gene matches. The CDR3 is made up of 15 amino acids. Germline CDR1 SGHNT, CDR2 YYREEE (reference sequence).